A single sample gave rise to the 12 T cell receptor beta chains below, sequenced in a study of neurological immune-mediated disorders. TCRdb re-analysed the 5' RACE reads in MiXCR, keeping a single row per CDR3 protein. The sample contains 50,000 to 80,000 distinct CDR3 sequences, 3.5% to 5.5% of which appear only once. The sample comprised PBMCs. The receptors stem from a man between 25 and 39 years old with multiple sclerosis.

The sample holds many counts of this clonotype. The chain links TRBV11-2 to TRBJ2-5; D may be TRBD1 (5 bases). The ends were cut back, 1 base at V and 4 bases at J, with 10 bases in the middle. The CDR3 has 14 amino acids. Per germline, CDR1 SGHAT and CDR2 FQNNGV. The chain's CDR3 is CASSLAGRGETQYF. The CDR3 bases are TGTGCCAGCAGCTTAGCCGGTAGGGGAGAGACCCAGTACTTC.

This clonotype was seen at least ten times. The chain uses TRBV6-1 and TRBJ2-5; weak D call: TRBD2 (6 bases). Germline CDR1 reads MNHNS; CDR2 reads SASEGT. The CDR3 has 20 residues. V gave up 4 bases and J gave up 0 bases, with 27 bases separating them. CDR3 DNA sequence: TGTGCCAGCAGTGTGCGGGATATTTCGTATGTCAGTGGGTACCAAGAGACCCAGTACTTC. Translating it yields CASSVRDISYVSGYQETQYF.

Many counts were recorded for this clonotype. The chain carries TRBV10-3 and TRBJ1-2, with D unclear. The germline CDR1 and CDR2 sequences are ENHRY and SYGVKD. This CDR3 comprises 12 residues. V was cut by 6 bases and J by 2 bases, with 7 bases left in between. The CDR3: CAIRAENYGYTF. The CDR3 DNA reads as TGTGCCATCAGAGCCGAGAACTATGGCTACACCTTC.

There are many counts of this clonotype. J is TRBJ2-2 and V is TRBV7-9; D possibly matches TRBD1 or TRBD2 (5 bases each). Germline V gives CDR1 SEHNR, CDR2 FQNEAQ (reference sequence). The CDR3 runs to 14 residues. V was trimmed by 0 bases and J by 6 bases, leaving 8 bases between them. CDR3 region: CASSLALGAGELFF. The CDR3 nucleotides read TGTGCCAGCAGCTTAGCGCTGGGGGCCGGGGAGCTGTTTTTT. The whole variable domain, filled in from reference TRBV7-9 and TRBJ2-2, reads DTGVSQNPRHKITKRGQNVTFRCDPISEHNRLYWYRQTLGQGPEFLTYFQNEAQLEKSRLLSDRFSAERPKGSFSTLEIQRTEQGDSAMYLCASSLALGAGELFFGEGSRLTVL.

This clonotype was counted ten times or more. This chain links TRBV28 with TRBJ1-1; D call uncertain. The ends were cut back, 4 bases at V and 7 bases at J, with 7 bases in the middle. The CDR3 totals 11 residues. The germline V gene has CDR1 MDHEN and CDR2 SYDVKM. The CDR3 protein is CASSSLVEAFF. The CDR3 DNA is TGTGCCAGCAGTTCATTAGTTGAAGCTTTCTTT.

In its sample, this clonotype was seen many times. V gene TRBV4-1 combines with J gene TRBJ1-5; TRBD1 is a possible D gene (5 bases). Trimming took 3 bases from V and 10 from J, leaving 13 bases between them. The CDR3 runs 13 residues. Germline values: CDR1 MGHRA, CDR2 YSYEKL. The CDR3 nucleotides are TGCGCCAGCAGCCAGCAGCCAGGGTTTCCCCAGCATTTT. Translation: CASSQQPGFPQHF.

This clonotype has ten or more counts. The rearrangement joins TRBV5-6 to TRBJ2-1, with 10 nucleotides matching TRBD1. The CDR3 covers 16 residues. The junction had 9 bases not matched to a gene; V was cut back by 2 bases and J by 7 bases. The germline V gene has CDR1 SGHDT and CDR2 YYEEEE. CDR3 DNA sequence: TGTGCCAGCAGCTTTGTAGGGGACAGGGGAAGGAATGAGCAGTTCTTC. Protein: CASSFVGDRGRNEQFF.

The table lists this clonotype with a few counts. The rearrangement uses TRBV7-9 and TRBJ1-1, with TRBD1 matching 9 bases. This CDR3 has 13 amino acids. Germline CDR1 reads SEHNR; CDR2 reads FQNEAQ (reference sequence). The V gene end was trimmed by 5 bases and the J gene end by 8 bases; junction bases not matched to a gene: 6. The CDR3 reads CASSEGQGGEAFF. CDR3 DNA sequence: TGTGCCAGCAGCGAGGGACAGGGCGGCGAAGCTTTCTTT.

This clonotype was seen a handful of times. This chain connects TRBV20-1 to TRBJ1-1, with D perhaps matching TRBD1 (5 bases). CDR3 length equals 13 residues. Germline CDR1 DFQATT, CDR2 SNEGSKA (reference sequence). V was trimmed by 2 bases and J by 7 bases, leaving 14 bases between them. The CDR3 sequence is CSARLGHEVEAFF. In DNA form, the CDR3 reads TGCAGTGCTAGATTGGGGCACGAAGTTGAAGCTTTCTTT.

There are many counts of this clonotype. The chain carries TRBV9 and TRBJ2-4, with a tentative D call TRBD2 (6 bases). With 4 bases removed from V and 2 bases from J, the gap between germline ends came to 10 bases. Germline assignment: CDR1 SGDLS and CDR2 YYNGEE. The CDR3 totals 14 residues. The CDR3 reads CASSSGTPKNIQYF. CDR3 sequence (DNA): TGTGCCAGCAGCTCCGGGACTCCCAAAAACATTCAGTACTTC.

In this sample, this clonotype turned up a few times. V and J are TRBV3-1 and TRBJ2-3, with D possibly TRBD2 on 7 matching bases. V was shortened by 0 bases and J by 2 bases, with 24 bases between the two germline ends. The germline V gene has CDR1 LGHDT and CDR2 YNNKEL (reference sequence). This CDR3 is 20 amino acids long. The CDR3 nucleotides are TGTGCCAGCAGCCAAGATCTGACGAACGGCCGGGGGGCCTTCACAGATACGCAGTATTTT. Residues: CASSQDLTNGRGAFTDTQYF.

This clonotype was detected a few times. The chain couples TRBV20-1 to TRBJ2-7; 14 bases fit TRBD2. This CDR3 has 15 residues. The J segment lost 7 bases and the V segment lost 4 bases, leaving 9 bases of the junction unmatched. Germline CDR1 DFQATT, CDR2 SNEGSKA (reference sequence). The CDR3 sequence: CSATSGTSGGGEQYF. CDR3 in DNA: TGCAGTGCTACTTCCGGGACTAGCGGGGGTGGTGAGCAGTACTTC.